This T cell receptor (beta chain) comes out of a study of cytomegalovirus exposure and HLA in healthy donors. PCR employed 60 Vbeta and 13 Jbeta primers. Clones were read by immunoSEQ multiplex PCR, and TCRdb kept only the in-frame ones, dropping some. The sample's table shows 100,000 to 150,000 clones. Trimming cost V 2 bases and J 7 bases; bases outside gene matches: 12. The CDR3 is 18 residues long. Looked up from germline, CDR1 is SGHTA and CDR2 is FQGNSA. The sequence derives from a woman in her forties in good health and CMV-seronegative. Sequenced material: PBMCs. The gene calls are TRBV7-2 and TRBJ1-6; 9 bases are a match to TRBD1. The CDR3 sequence is CASSLRTIRTGANSPLHF. CDR3 coding DNA: TGTGCCAGCAGCTTACGGACTATCCGGACAGGGGCAAATTCACCCCTCCACTTT. The variable domain in full, with the rest retrieved from reference TRBV7-2 and TRBJ1-6, is GAGVSQSPSNKVTEKGKDVELRCDPISGHTALYWYRQSLGQGLEFLIYFQGNSAPDKSGLPSDRFSAERTGGSVSTLTIQRTQQEDSAVYLCASSLRTIRTGANSPLHFGNGTRLTVT.